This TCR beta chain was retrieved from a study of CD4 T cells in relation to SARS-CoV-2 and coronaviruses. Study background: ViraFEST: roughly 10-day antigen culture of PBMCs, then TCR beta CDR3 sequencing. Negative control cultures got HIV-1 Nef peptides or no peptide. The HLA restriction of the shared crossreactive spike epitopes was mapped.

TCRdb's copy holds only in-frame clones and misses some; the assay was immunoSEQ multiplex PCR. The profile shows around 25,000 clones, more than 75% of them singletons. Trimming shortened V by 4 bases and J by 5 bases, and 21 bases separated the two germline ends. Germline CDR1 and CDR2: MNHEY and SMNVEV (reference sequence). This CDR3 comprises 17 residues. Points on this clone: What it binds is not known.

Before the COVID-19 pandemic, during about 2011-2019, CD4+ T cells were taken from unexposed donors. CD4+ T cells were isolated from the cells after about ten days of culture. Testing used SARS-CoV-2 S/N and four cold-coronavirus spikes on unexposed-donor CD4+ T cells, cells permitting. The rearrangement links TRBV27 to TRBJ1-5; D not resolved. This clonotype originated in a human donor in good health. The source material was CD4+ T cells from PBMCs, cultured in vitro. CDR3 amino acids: CASSSILRGAKDQPQHF. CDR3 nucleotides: TGTGCCAGCAGTTCGATTCTACGAGGAGCTAAAGATCAGCCCCAGCATTTT.